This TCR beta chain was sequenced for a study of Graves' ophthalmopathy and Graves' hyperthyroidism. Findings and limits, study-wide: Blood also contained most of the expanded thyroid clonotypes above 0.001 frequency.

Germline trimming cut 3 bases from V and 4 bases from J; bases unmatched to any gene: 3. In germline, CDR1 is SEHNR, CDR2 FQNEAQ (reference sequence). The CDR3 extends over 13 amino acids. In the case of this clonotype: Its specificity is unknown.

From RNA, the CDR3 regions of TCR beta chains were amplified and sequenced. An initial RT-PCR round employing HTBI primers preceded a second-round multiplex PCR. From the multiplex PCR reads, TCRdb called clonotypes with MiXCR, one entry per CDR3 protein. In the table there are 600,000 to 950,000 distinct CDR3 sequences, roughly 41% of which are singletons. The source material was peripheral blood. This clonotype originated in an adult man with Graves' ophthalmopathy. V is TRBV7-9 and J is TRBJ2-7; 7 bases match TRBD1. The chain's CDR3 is CASSLPTGYEQYF. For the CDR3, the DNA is TGTGCCAGCAGCTTGCCGACAGGGTACGAGCAGTACTTC.